Sequencing of this T cell receptor (beta chain) was carried out in a study of T cell responses to AZD1222 COVID-19 vaccine. The study, taken as a whole, reports: Vaccination with two AZD1222 doses was followed by a rise in Spike-specific TCR breadth and depth. After the peak T cell response, and only then, were repertoires sampled. Spike-spanning, vaccine-associated CD4 TCRs were dominant at 160-218 and 743-854.

Of note for this clone: Its specificity is not known.

The V end lost 4 bases, the J end lost 1 base, and 7 bases lay between the germline ends. This CDR3 has 14 amino acids. Looked up from germline, CDR1 is LGHNT and CDR2 is FRNRAP. TCRdb's copy holds only in-frame clones and misses some; the assay was immunoSEQ multiplex PCR. Among 110,000 or so clones listed, over 75% were seen once. The chain links TRBV12-5 to TRBJ2-2; weak D call: TRBD1 (5 bases). Here the sequenced sample was peripheral blood, taken on day 0 of AZD1222 vaccination. The sequence came from an adult in good health. The CDR3, as DNA: TGTGCTAGTGGTTCTGACAGGAACACCGGGGAGCTGTTTTTT. Translation: CASGSDRNTGELFF.